This T cell receptor beta chain was obtained from a study of T cells after yellow fever vaccination. Findings and caveats of the study: Abundant bulk-population clonotypes could contaminate the FACS-sorted repertoires. Clonotypes appearing in both CD4 and CD8 compartments existed, and their share was small. Post-booster reappearance was seen for most primary-vaccination clones (about 95% CD4, around 90% CD8).

Synthesis of TCR cDNA relied on 5'RACE template switching, which attached a universal primer site and UMIs. TCRdb re-analysed the 5' RACE reads in MiXCR, keeping a single row per CDR3 protein. The sample has 170,000 or so distinct CDR3 sequences, roughly 6.2% seen once. The CDR3 is made up of 14 amino acids. Germline loops: CDR1 MDHEN, CDR2 SYDVKM. V lost 5 bases and J lost 3; bases outside the gene matches: 6. This clonotype was recorded at least ten times. Its antigen is currently unknown. The chain uses TRBV28 and TRBJ1-2, with 7 nucleotides matching TRBD1. The sample here was CD4+ T cells sorted from PBMCs, taken on the day of the first yellow fever vaccination. This receptor was obtained from a man aged 18-30 years who received the YFV17D yellow fever vaccine. The CDR3 nucleotides are TGTGCCAGCAGTGTAAGGACAGGCCACTATGGCTACACCTTC. Amino acid sequence: CASSVRTGHYGYTF.